These 11 T cell receptor beta chains were all obtained from the same sample, sequenced in a study of tumor-infiltrating lymphocytes in primary liver carcinoma (TCRdb year 2017). Blood RNA was extracted from unsorted whole blood with TRIzol reagent; germline DNA came from the DNeasy Blood & Tissue kit. The sequencer listed for this sample is Illumina HiSeq 2500. Using a constant-region primer and ProtoScript II reverse transcriptase, TCRbeta-specific cDNA was reverse-transcribed from 500 ng total RNA. Three nested multiplex PCR rounds, following a slightly modified ARM-PCR procedure, were used to build the TCRbeta libraries. Each of the first two PCR rounds ran for about 10 cycles and used multiplex TRBV1-TRBV30 forward primers together with a Cbeta reverse primer. TCRdb's own reprocessing of the public reads used fastp at Q25 and MiXCR and kept productive beta chains. Each record represents a unique CDR3 protein, reported with the most common genes and DNA among its rows. The sample has 310,000 or so distinct CDR3 sequences on record, approximately 65% of them singletons. Jointly, the top ten make up under 8.5% of the sample.

Material: peripheral blood. These receptors were collected from a man aged 35 to 55 with primary liver carcinoma and hepatitis B virus infection.

CDR3 region: CASSRLAGAASGANVLTF. Written as DNA, the CDR3 is TGTGCCAGCAGCCGTCTAGCGGGCGCAGCCTCTGGGGCCAACGTCCTGACTTTC. V gene TRBV5-4 combines with J gene TRBJ2-6, with 8 nucleotides matching TRBD2. The length of the CDR3 is 18 residues. Germline-derived CDR1 and CDR2 are SGHNT and YYREEE (reference sequence). Germline trimming cut 4 bases from V and 0 bases from J; bases unmatched to any gene: 9.

In regard to this clonotype: One end of the junction varies from germline; a read error may be responsible. CDR3 coding DNA: TGTGCCAACAGCCAAGATGGGCGGGGGGCCAATGAGCAGTTCTTC. It encodes CANSQDGRGANEQFF. J is TRBJ2-1 and V is TRBV4-2; 8 positions agree with TRBD2. The CDR3 is made up of 15 amino acids. CDR1 and CDR2 from the germline V gene are LGHNA and YNFKEQ.

This clonotype was detected many times. The chain couples TRBV6-2 or TRBV6-3 to TRBJ2-1; D not certain. Deletions cut 2 bases from V and 10 bases from J, with 12 bases between. Per the germline V gene, CDR1 is MNHEY and CDR2 is SVGEGT. CDR3 length equals 13 residues. CDR3 amino acids: CASSYDRLGEQFF. Written as DNA, the CDR3 is TGTGCCAGCAGTTACGATCGGCTGGGCGAGCAGTTCTTC.

This clonotype has a count of ten or more. The chain has TRBV6-2 or TRBV6-3 and TRBJ2-5; D may be TRBD1 (6 bases). Germline V gives CDR1 MNHEY, CDR2 SVGEGT. Trimming shortened V by 10 bases and J by 2 bases, and 14 bases separated the two germline ends. This CDR3 has 13 amino acids. CDR3 coding DNA: TGTGCCAACCCCAGCAGGGGTCAAGAGACCCAGTACTTC. Its translation is CANPSRGQETQYF.

This clonotype was counted ten times or more. V gene TRBV6-5 combines with J gene TRBJ1-1, with a weak D call TRBD1 (5 bases). Germline CDR1 MNHEY, CDR2 SVGAGI. The CDR3 totals 14 residues. V lost 0 bases, J lost 0 bases, and 5 bases lay in between. For the CDR3, the DNA is TGTGCCAGCAGTTACTCGACAGTGAACACTGAAGCTTTCTTT. It codes for CASSYSTVNTEAFF.

The chain links TRBV11-3 to TRBJ2-3; D is possibly TRBD2 (6 bases). The CDR3 spans 16 residues. Per germline, CDR1 SGHNT and CDR2 YENEEA. Trimming took off 5 bases at V and 0 bases at J, with 15 bases between the two ends. The CDR3 region is CASSPGTVSSTDTQYF. The CDR3 region has the DNA TGTGCCAGCAGCCCAGGGACTGTATCAAGCACAGATACGCAGTATTTT.

This clonotype came up many times. The chain joins TRBV10-3 to TRBJ1-4, with a weak D call TRBD1 (6 bases). The CDR3 has 14 amino acids. CDR1 ENHRY and CDR2 SYGVKD come from the germline V gene. The V end lost 3 bases, the J end lost 6 bases, and 11 bases lay between the germline ends. The CDR3: CAISERGIDEKLFF. CDR3 DNA sequence: TGTGCCATCAGTGAAAGGGGGATCGATGAAAAACTGTTTTTT.

This clonotype was recorded at least ten times. The gene calls are TRBV6-5 and TRBJ2-1, with 13 bases that match TRBD2. Germline lookup yields CDR1 MNHEY and CDR2 SVGAGI. This CDR3 contains 17 residues. Trimming at V came to 6 bases and at J to 9 bases, leaving 14 bases not matched to a gene. In nucleotides, the CDR3 is TGTGCCAGCAGCTTGAAGCAACCGGGACTAGCGGGAATTGAGCAGTTCTTC. Amino acid sequence: CASSLKQPGLAGIEQFF.

Concerning this clonotype itself: One junction end does not reproduce the germline sequence, and a read error may be involved. In DNA, the CDR3 is TGTGCCGCCAGTGGAATGCGGGAGAACACCGGGGAGCTGTTTTTT. Its protein product is CAASGMRENTGELFF. V usage is TRBV24-1 and J usage is TRBJ2-2, with a tentative D call TRBD2 (6 bases). The CDR3 is made up of 15 amino acids. CDR1 KGHDR and CDR2 SFDVKD come from the germline V gene.

For this clonotype: The CDR3 carries no conserved terminal phenylalanine or tryptophan, so it likely arises from a read error. The DNA is left out, because the CDR3 cannot be placed on it with certainty; the CDR3 is given as TCRdb lists it. The chain carries TRBV4-2 and TRBJ2-7; the D segment call TRBD2 is taken from the table without a DNA check. CDR1 is LGHNA and CDR2 is YNFKEQ in the germline V gene. The CDR3 spans 14 residues, counting both ends. The CDR3 protein is CASSQGLGDYEQNL.

As regards this clonotype: One junction end disagrees with the germline gene, perhaps due to a read error. The chain recombines TRBV6-5 with TRBJ2-7, with 8 bases identical to TRBD2. CDR1 is MNHEY and CDR2 is SVGAGI in the germline V gene. The CDR3 extends over 15 amino acids. The CDR3 loop is CASSPRTSFGYEQYF. The DNA of the CDR3 is TGTGCCAGCAGTCCCCGGACTAGCTTCGGCTACGAGCAATACTTC.